The present T cell receptor (beta chain) was sequenced within a study of blood T cell repertoires in COVID-19. Produced via immunoSEQ multiplex PCR; TCRdb's table is partial and in-frame only. The sample records approximately 100,000 clones, about 89% being singletons. CDR1 and CDR2 from the germline V gene are SGDLS and YYNGEE. V lost 4 bases to trimming and J lost 9 bases, with 20 bases between them. This CDR3 has 15 amino acids. This sequence was found in a human donor with acute or convalescent COVID-19. The donor label of this sample is uncertain. V and J are TRBV9 and TRBJ2-4, with D possibly matching TRBD2 (6 bases). The sample comprised peripheral blood. CDR3 DNA sequence: TGTGCCAGCAGCACAGAAGGGACTCGGACGGGCATTCAGTACTTC. It codes for CASSTEGTRTGIQYF.